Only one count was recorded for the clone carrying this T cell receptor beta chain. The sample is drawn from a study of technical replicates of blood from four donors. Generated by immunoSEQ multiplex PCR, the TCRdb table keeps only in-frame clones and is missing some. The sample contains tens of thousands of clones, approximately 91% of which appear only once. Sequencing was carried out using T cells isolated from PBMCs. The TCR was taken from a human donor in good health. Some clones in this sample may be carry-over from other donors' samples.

CDR3 in amino acids: CASSDSRGIGEQYF. CDR3 DNA: TGCGCCAGCAGTGACTCAAGAGGGATTGGCGAGCAGTACTTC. The chain carries TRBV10-1 and TRBJ2-7; maybe TRBD2 (5 bases). Germline lookup yields CDR1 WNHNN and CDR2 SYGVQD (reference sequence). The CDR3 is 14 amino acids. V was pared by 3 bases and J by 6 bases, with 15 bases between.